Following are 23 T cell receptor beta chains from one sample sequenced in a study of cytomegalovirus exposure and HLA in healthy donors. Vbeta (60) and Jbeta (13) primers were used in the PCR. Using immunoSEQ multiplex PCR, the repertoire was profiled, and TCRdb retains in-frame clones only, with some absent. The data contain more than 150,000 clones, over 60% of them seen just once; the ten biggest clones take up around 1.5%. Sequencing used PBMCs. Receptors were obtained from a man younger than 35 in good health and CMV-seronegative.

The J gene is TRBJ2-7, the V gene TRBV6-5, with 11 bases lining up with TRBD2. Germline V gives CDR1 MNHEY, CDR2 SVGAGI. J was trimmed by 3 bases and V by 0 bases; bases with no gene match: 4. The CDR3 is 16 amino acids. In nucleotides, the CDR3 is TGTGCCAGCAGTTACTCCTGGACTAGCGGGCTCTACGAGCAGTACTTC. Translating gives CASSYSWTSGLYEQYF.

This clone was seen a handful of times. V gene TRBV9 combines with J gene TRBJ2-3, with D perhaps TRBD2 (5 bases). The ends were cut back, 0 bases at V and 2 bases at J, with 13 bases in the middle. The CDR3 length is 16 residues. CDR1 is SGDLS and CDR2 is YYNGEE in the germline V gene. The CDR3 DNA reads as TGTGCCAGCAGCGTAGGTCGGGGTAGAAACACAGATACGCAGTATTTT. This encodes CASSVGRGRNTDTQYF.

The gene calls are TRBV19 and TRBJ2-5; D is perhaps TRBD2 (5 bases). The CDR3 runs 13 residues. V gave up 7 bases and J gave up 9 bases, with 18 bases separating them. Germline CDR1 and CDR2: LNHDA and SQIVND (reference sequence). The CDR3 spells CASTPSGTAAQYF. The CDR3 nucleotides read TGTGCCAGTACCCCCAGCGGCACAGCGGCCCAGTACTTC.

The chain has TRBV14 and TRBJ2-1, with 9 bases that match TRBD2. CDR1 SGHDN and CDR2 FVKESK come from the germline V gene. Germline trimming cut 6 bases from V and 6 bases from J; bases unmatched to any gene: 3. This CDR3 contains 13 residues. DNA of the CDR3: TGTGCCAGCAGGCCTAGCGGGGCCAATGAGCAGTTCTTC. Translating it yields CASRPSGANEQFF.

The chain has TRBV6-6 and TRBJ1-5; TRBD1 aligns across 9 bases. The V segment lost 2 bases and the J segment 2 bases; nucleotides outside the gene matches: 4. The CDR3 contains 16 residues. The germline gives CDR1 MNHNY, CDR2 SVGAGI (reference sequence). CDR3 residues: CASSYTGGWGNQPQHF. As DNA, the CDR3 is TGTGCCAGCAGTTACACAGGGGGCTGGGGCAATCAGCCCCAGCATTTT.

This clone was found once. The rearrangement joins TRBV29-1 to TRBJ1-6, with 8 nucleotides matching TRBD1. Looked up from germline, CDR1 is SQVTM and CDR2 is ANQGSEA. This CDR3 spans 17 amino acids. The ends lost 6 bases at V and 0 bases at J; junction bases unmatched: 10. Written as DNA, the CDR3 is TGCAGCGTCGGCGGAGGACAGGGTTTCTCCTATAATTCACCCCTCCACTTT. It encodes CSVGGGQGFSYNSPLHF.

CDR3 nucleotide sequence: TGTGCCAGCAGCTTCTCCGTTGGGGAGGGCCCGGATGAAAAACTGTTTTTT. Protein product: CASSFSVGEGPDEKLFF. The chain is built from TRBV7-8 and TRBJ1-4, with D uncertain. V dropped 3 bases and J dropped 6 bases, with 20 bases sitting between them. The CDR3 sequence is 17 residues long. Germline lookup yields CDR1 SGHVS and CDR2 FQNEAQ. The complete variable domain, with remaining parts taken from reference TRBV7-8 and TRBJ1-4, reads GAGVSQSPRYKVAKRGQDVALRCDPISGHVSLFWYQQALGQGPEFLTYFQNEAQLDKSGLPSDRFFAERPEGSVSTLKIQRTQQEDSAVYLCASSFSVGEGPDEKLFFGSGTQLSVL.

The chain recombines TRBV18 with TRBJ2-5; 12 bases are shared with TRBD2. The CDR3 is 15 amino acids. Germline loops: CDR1 KGHSH, CDR2 LQKENI. The junction had 2 bases not matched to a gene; V was cut back by 1 base and J by 5 bases. CDR3 residues: CASSPRLAGAETQYF. The CDR3 bases are TGTGCCAGCTCACCACGACTAGCGGGAGCGGAGACCCAGTACTTC. Full variable domain (missing parts from reference TRBV18 and TRBJ2-5): NAGVMQNPRHLVRRRGQEARLRCSPMKGHSHVYWYRQLPEEGLKFMVYLQKENIIDESGMPKERFSAEFPKEGPSILRIQQVVRGDSAAYFCASSPRLAGAETQYFGPGTRLLVL.

This clone came up a few times. The gene calls are TRBV5-1 and TRBJ2-1, with 9 bases identical to TRBD2. The V and J ends lost 3 bases and 0 bases, in that order; junction bases with no gene match: 7. CDR1 is SGHRS, CDR2 YFSETQ, per germline. This CDR3 region has 17 residues. The CDR3 nucleotides read TGCGCCAGCAGCTCAGGACTAGCGCCGAGCTCCTACAATGAGCAGTTCTTC. Translation: CASSSGLAPSSYNEQFF.

V usage is TRBV11-3 and J usage is TRBJ2-7; 7 bases match TRBD2. The CDR3 loop spans 16 amino acids. J gave up 0 bases and V 5 bases, and 10 bases lay outside the gene matches. From germline, CDR1 is SGHNT and CDR2 YENEEA. The CDR3 region is CASSHTRRESSYEQYF. The CDR3 nucleotides are TGTGCCAGCAGCCACACCCGGCGGGAGTCCTCCTACGAGCAGTACTTC.

This clone was seen only once. This chain connects TRBV6-1 to TRBJ2-7, with 9 nucleotides matching TRBD1. Trimming at V came to 7 bases and at J to 0 bases, leaving 4 bases not matched to a gene. The CDR3 is 14 residues long. CDR1 MNHNS and CDR2 SASEGT come from the germline V gene. CDR3 in amino acids: CASTRQGGSYEQYF. The CDR3 DNA reads as TGTGCCAGCACCCGACAGGGGGGCTCCTACGAGCAGTACTTC.

V usage is TRBV28 and J usage is TRBJ2-7; maybe TRBD1 (5 bases). Germline V gene data show CDR1 as MDHEN and CDR2 as SYDVKM. This CDR3 region has 12 residues. V lost 1 base and J lost 6, with 7 bases in between. DNA for the CDR3: TGTGCCAGCAGTTTATCAGGGTTCGAGCAGTACTTC. Translation gives CASSLSGFEQYF. Looking up the rest from reference TRBV28 and TRBJ2-7 gives the full variable domain: DVKVTQSSRYLVKRTGEKVFLECVQDMDHENMFWYRQDPGLGLRLIYFSYDVKMKEKGDIPEGYSVSREKKERFSLILESASTNQTSMYLCASSLSGFEQYFGPGTRLTVT.

The chain links TRBV27 to TRBJ2-3; TRBD1 agrees at 7 bases. Germline V lookup: CDR1 MNHEY, CDR2 SMNVEV (reference sequence). V lost 4 bases and J lost 3; bases outside the gene matches: 10. The CDR3 totals 16 residues. The CDR3 sequence: CASSSGQNGVTDTQYF. As DNA, the CDR3 is TGTGCCAGCAGTTCGGGACAGAACGGGGTTACAGATACGCAGTATTTT.

This clone was seen a single time. The rearrangement links TRBV19 to TRBJ1-2; D is unclear. Trimming left V 1 base short and J 3 bases short, with 3 bases between. The CDR3 totals 12 residues. The germline V gene encodes CDR1 LNHDA and CDR2 SQIVND (reference sequence). The CDR3 DNA is TGTGCCAGTAGTATAGCAGACTATGGCTACACCTTC. Translating gives CASSIADYGYTF. The whole variable domain, remainder taken from reference TRBV19 and TRBJ1-2, is DGGITQSPKYLFRKEGQNVTLSCEQNLNHDAMYWYRQDPGQGLRLIYYSQIVNDFQKGDIAEGYSVSREKKESFPLTVTSAQKNPTAFYLCASSIADYGYTFGSGTRLTVV.

J is TRBJ2-2 and V is TRBV5-1; D is undetermined. Germline assignment: CDR1 SGHRS and CDR2 YFSETQ. This CDR3 is 14 amino acids long. The V end was cut by 4 bases, the J end by 1 base, with 8 bases between. CDR3 bases: TGCGCCAGCAGCCAAGAGCGGAACACCGGGGAGCTGTTTTTT. Translating it yields CASSQERNTGELFF.

The CDR3 protein is CSVDLAGGTDTQYF. The CDR3 DNA sequence: TGCAGCGTTGACTTAGCGGGGGGCACAGATACGCAGTATTTT. The gene calls are TRBV29-1 and TRBJ2-3; 9 bases agree with TRBD2. The CDR3 spans 14 residues. CDR1 and CDR2 (germline): SQVTM, ANQGSEA. With V trimmed by 3 bases and J by 1 base, 2 bases remained unmatched.

This chain links TRBV2 with TRBJ1-2, with D perhaps TRBD1 (6 bases). V was shortened by 5 bases and J by 5 bases, with 12 bases between the two germline ends. Germline V gene sequence: CDR1 SNHLY, CDR2 FYNNEI. CDR3 length: 13 amino acids. The CDR3 here is CASSLQGSYGYTF. Written as DNA, the CDR3 is TGTGCCAGCAGTTTACAGGGTTCATATGGCTACACCTTC.

This chain connects TRBV29-1 to TRBJ2-7; TRBD1 aligns across 11 bases. Germline-derived CDR1 and CDR2 are SQVTM and ANQGSEA. J gave up 4 bases and V 7 bases, and 12 bases lay outside the gene matches. The CDR3 spans 15 residues. CDR3 sequence (DNA): TGCAGCGCTGGGGGGCTCCGGGACAGGGGGTACGAGCAGTACTTC. Residues: CSAGGLRDRGYEQYF.

This clone was observed once. V and J are TRBV7-9 and TRBJ2-7, with D unclear. Germline loops: CDR1 SEHNR, CDR2 FQNEAQ (reference sequence). The V end was cut by 2 bases, the J end by 3 bases, with 5 bases between. The CDR3 loop spans 12 amino acids. The CDR3 bases are TGTGCCAGCAGCTTACCCAACTACGAGCAGTACTTC. It translates to CASSLPNYEQYF.

The V gene is TRBV6-5, the J gene TRBJ2-7, with D perhaps matching TRBD1 (6 bases). Trimming left V 8 bases short and J 3 bases short, with 14 bases between. The CDR3 consists of 13 residues. Germline values: CDR1 MNHEY, CDR2 SVGAGI. This CDR3 reads CASGGHPFYEQYF. For the CDR3, the DNA is TGTGCCAGCGGGGGCCACCCATTCTACGAGCAGTACTTC.

The chain uses TRBV19 and TRBJ2-7, with 11 bases aligning to TRBD2. The germline CDR1 and CDR2 sequences are LNHDA and SQIVND (reference sequence). The ends lost 5 bases at V and 2 bases at J; junction bases unmatched: 5. The CDR3 is made up of 15 amino acids. The CDR3 DNA reads TGTGCCAGTAGTGGAGGGACTAGCGGTACCTACGAGCAGTACTTC. It encodes CASSGGTSGTYEQYF.

CDR3 nucleotides: TGTGCCATCAGTGAGTCAGACAGGGTAAACGAGCAGTACTTC. Translating gives CAISESDRVNEQYF. This rearrangement joins TRBV10-3 to TRBJ2-7, with 7 bases aligning to TRBD1. Trimming at V came to 0 bases and at J to 5 bases, leaving 4 bases not matched to a gene. The CDR3 spans 14 residues. CDR1 is ENHRY, CDR2 SYGVKD, per germline.

The chain combines TRBV9 with TRBJ2-5; 9 nucleotides match TRBD2. Germline values: CDR1 SGDLS, CDR2 YYNGEE. CDR3 size: 17 residues. The junction had 6 bases not matched to a gene; V was cut back by 0 bases and J by 0 bases. CDR3 protein: CASSVGGSSGNQETQYF. CDR3 nucleotides: TGTGCCAGCAGCGTAGGTGGGTCTAGCGGGAACCAAGAGACCCAGTACTTC. The full variable domain, rest sourced from reference TRBV9 and TRBJ2-5, is DSGVTQTPKHLITATGQRVTLRCSPRSGDLSVYWYQQSLDQGLQFLIQYYNGEERAKGNILERFSAQQFPDLHSELNLSSLELGDSALYFCASSVGGSSGNQETQYFGPGTRLLVL.